This T cell receptor (beta chain) was documented in a study of cytomegalovirus exposure and HLA in healthy donors. Whole-study findings and limits: The authors confirmed in vitro that a few CMV-associated chains were specific for CMV antigens.

The CDR3 consists of 15 residues. Germline V lookup: CDR1 MNHEY, CDR2 SVGAGI. V was trimmed by 6 bases and J by 4 bases, leaving 15 bases between them. About this clone itself: Its target is not known.

The PCR employed 60 Vbeta primers together with 13 Jbeta primers. Sequencing was performed with immunoSEQ multiplex PCR; in TCRdb, only in-frame clones are kept and a portion is missing. The data contain about 67,000 clones, approximately 67% of them singletons. Healthy bone marrow donors made up the donor group. The source of this sequence is a woman aged 25-40 years in good health and CMV-seronegative. What was sequenced was PBMCs. V is TRBV6-5 and J is TRBJ2-2; D possibly corresponds to TRBD1 (6 bases). This CDR3 reads CASRGPGAGTGELFF. The CDR3 DNA sequence: TGTGCCAGCAGGGGGCCAGGGGCCGGCACCGGGGAGCTGTTTTTT.